This T cell receptor beta chain was obtained from a study of CD8 T cells in ankylosing spondylitis (dated by TCRdb to about 2017). Study-level background: T cell receptor beta repertoires were profiled in healthy donors and ankylosing spondylitis patients so that disease-linked TCR variants could be found. The full study cohort was made up of about 25 ankylosing spondylitis patients and 108 healthy donors. Peripheral blood samples were taken, and synovial fluid was additionally collected from ankylosing spondylitis patients.

Reads for this sample came from an Illumina HiSeq 2500. TCR beta libraries were prepared by quantitative 5'-RACE with molecular barcodes. Concerning the study's data processing: To identify disease-linked TCR variants, a new computational method was used, one built on a probabilistic model of VDJ rearrangement. The public reads were reprocessed in TCRdb via fastp at Q25 and MiXCR, keeping in-frame beta chains. Each entry merges the rows of one CDR3 protein and shows their most common DNA and genes. TCRdb, rather than the study authors, made the V and J calls. This sample lists 200,000 to 250,000 distinct CDR3 sequences; roughly 8.2% were detected once. Clones ranked in the top ten supply around 4.9% of the sample. The CDR3 covers 14 residues, taking in both the cysteine and the phenylalanine. Solely the CDR3 DNA is kept, with 42 bases framed from the first base. The germline ends are 9 bases apart after V is trimmed by 2 bases and J by 5 bases. CDR1 and CDR2 are read off the germline V gene as MNHEY and SVGAGI.

This clonotype was counted ten times or more. What antigen it recognizes has not been identified. No base-level quality is on record; no much larger clone is a single base apart. General study outcomes and caveats: Some motif variants were previously reported in synovial fluid and blood of reactive arthritis patients, suggesting common disease-initiation mechanisms. Blood from ankylosing spondylitis patients appeared to be characterized by a TCR beta motif composed of under 10 highly homologous amino acid variants. The disease-linked clones were reported to be significantly enriched in matched synovial fluid samples from ankylosing spondylitis patients. The disease-linked clones had a CD8+ phenotype and were found at relatively low frequencies in peripheral blood.

The sequence was collected from a female donor with ankylosing spondylitis or in good health (not recorded which). The rearranged segments are TRBV6-5 and TRBJ1-4; the D segment cannot be called with confidence. Material for sequencing was blood, either unsorted or a sorted T cell fraction (not recorded which). The sequence in DNA is TGTGCCAGCAGTTACAGGTTTGGCAATGAAAAACTGTTTTTT. This codes for CASSYRFGNEKLFF.